This passage covers 25 T cell receptor beta chains from one sample sequenced in a study of human T cells and chemical hapten exposure. Time point meaning: patch test 1, 2 weeks after DPC sensitization. As for treatment: therapeutic diphenylcyclopropenone sensitization with weekly scalp DPC. TCRdb itself ran the RACE reads through MiXCR, one entry per CDR3 protein. Seen here are some 350,000 distinct CDR3 sequences, under 8% observed once, and the top ten hold roughly 8%. Sample: whole blood, taken in connection with sensitization to the hapten diphenylcyclopropenone (DPC). The receptors were gathered from a woman aged 18-29 years with alopecia areata. Some clones in this sample may be carry-over from other donors' samples.

This clonotype was seen a handful of times. CDR3 coding DNA: TGCAGTCCGGGACAGGGCGACGAGCAGTACTTC. Translating gives CSPGQGDEQYF. The V call is TRBV20-1, the J call TRBJ2-7, with TRBD1 identical over 9 bases. CDR1 and CDR2 from the germline V gene are DFQATT and SNEGSKA (reference sequence). This CDR3 comprises 11 residues. With 8 bases clipped from V and 5 bases from J, the junction kept 4 bases outside the gene matches.

This clonotype has ten or more counts. This chain connects TRBV6-5 to TRBJ1-1; D gene uncertain. The germline gives CDR1 MNHEY, CDR2 SVGAGI. The CDR3 runs to 12 residues. The V end lost 8 bases, the J end lost 3 bases, and 10 bases lay between the germline ends. The DNA for the CDR3 is TGTGCCAGCGCGTCGAGACACACTGAAGCTTTCTTT. Translation gives CASASRHTEAFF.

This clonotype has a count of ten or more. J is TRBJ2-5 and V is TRBV4-3; 7 bases line up with TRBD2. This CDR3 contains 15 residues. The trim removed 0 bases at V and 5 bases at J, leaving 6 bases unmatched. Per germline, CDR1 LGHNA and CDR2 YSLEER. The CDR3 protein is CASSQDSSGAETQYF. CDR3 DNA sequence: TGCGCCAGCAGCCAAGATAGCAGCGGGGCCGAGACCCAGTACTTC.

The J gene is TRBJ1-1, the V gene TRBV11-1; TRBD1 is a possible D gene (5 bases). V was pared by 2 bases and J by 5 bases, with 18 bases between. Germline CDR1 reads SGHAT; CDR2 reads FQDESV (reference sequence). The CDR3 runs 16 residues. The DNA for the CDR3 is TGTGCCAGCAGCTTAAGGCCCGTGGGGACGGGAACTGAAGCTTTCTTT. Encoded protein: CASSLRPVGTGTEAFF.

J is TRBJ1-5 and V is TRBV6-2 or TRBV6-3; maybe TRBD1 (5 bases). The CDR3 consists of 17 residues. Germline V gene sequence: CDR1 MNHEY, CDR2 SVGEGT. V dropped 0 bases and J dropped 0 bases, with 12 bases sitting between them. This CDR3 is CASSYSRSGNSNQPQHF. CDR3 coding DNA: TGTGCCAGCAGTTACTCGAGATCAGGGAATAGCAATCAGCCCCAGCATTTT.

There are a few counts of this clonotype. V usage is TRBV5-6 and J usage is TRBJ2-7, with 9 bases identical to TRBD1. Trimming at V came to 4 bases and at J to 6 bases, leaving 2 bases not matched to a gene. The CDR3 has 12 residues. Germline V CDR1 and CDR2: SGHDT, YYEEEE. In DNA, the CDR3 is TGTGCCAGCAGCAACAGGGGGCGCGAGCAGTACTTC. This codes for CASSNRGREQYF.

This sequence joins TRBV15 and TRBJ2-3, with 11 bases fitting TRBD1. Trimming took 3 bases from V and 6 from J; bases not matched to a gene: 8. Germline values: CDR1 LNHNV, CDR2 YYDKDF (reference sequence). This CDR3 region has 16 residues. In nucleotides, the CDR3 is TGTGCCACCAGCAGGGGAGGGACAGGGGGTTCGGATACGCAGTATTTT. As protein: CATSRGGTGGSDTQYF. Based on the CDR3 plus reference TRBV15 and TRBJ2-3, the full variable domain is DAMVIQNPRYQVTQFGKPVTLSCSQTLNHNVMYWYQQKSSQAPKLLFHYYDKDFNNEADTPDNFQSRRPNTSFCFLDIRSPGLGDTAMYLCATSRGGTGGSDTQYFGPGTRLTVL.

The table lists this clonotype with a few counts. This chain connects TRBV6-6 to TRBJ1-1, with D unresolved. CDR1 is MNHNY, CDR2 SVGAGI, per germline (reference sequence). There are 12 residues in the CDR3. V was pared by 7 bases and J by 5 bases, with 11 bases between. CDR3 region: CASTGWETEAFF. The CDR3 DNA follows: TGTGCCAGCACCGGATGGGAGACTGAAGCTTTCTTT.

The CDR3 is CASSQHRTGNTEAFF. CDR3 nucleotide sequence: TGCGCCAGCAGCCAACATAGAACAGGGAACACTGAAGCTTTCTTT. The rearrangement joins TRBV4-3 to TRBJ1-1, with TRBD1 as a possible D gene (5 bases). The ends were cut back, 2 bases at V and 1 base at J, with 11 bases in the middle. The CDR3 extends over 15 amino acids. Germline V gene lookup returns CDR1 LGHNA and CDR2 YSLEER.

This clonotype occurred a few times. The chain links TRBV25-1 to TRBJ2-1; the D gene is possibly TRBD2 (5 bases). Trimming took off 2 bases at V and 8 bases at J, with 13 bases between the two ends. The CDR3 runs 14 residues. Germline CDR1 MGHDK, CDR2 SYGVNS. The CDR3 loop reads CASSETPGWDEQFF. The CDR3 DNA is TGTGCCAGCAGTGAAACTCCGGGGTGGGATGAGCAGTTCTTC.

In its sample, this clonotype was seen many times. The gene calls are TRBV5-6 and TRBJ2-5, with 9 nucleotides matching TRBD2. Germline V gene lookup returns CDR1 SGHDT and CDR2 YYEEEE. The ends lost 4 bases at V and 0 bases at J; junction bases unmatched: 7. The CDR3 covers 16 residues. The CDR3 region is CASSLFSGGYQETQYF. CDR3 DNA sequence: TGTGCCAGCAGCCTTTTTAGCGGGGGTTACCAAGAGACCCAGTACTTC.

This clonotype has a count of ten or more. The rearrangement links TRBV18 to TRBJ2-7; D is uncertain. The CDR3 totals 11 residues. V lost 2 bases and J 6 bases, leaving 5 bases between the germline ends. Germline lookup yields CDR1 KGHSH and CDR2 LQKENI. The CDR3 DNA is TGTGCCAGCTCACCAGGTCCCGAGCAGTACTTC. This translates into CASSPGPEQYF.

This clonotype was found a few times. The chain couples TRBV7-2 to TRBJ2-1; 16 nucleotides align to TRBD2. The length of the CDR3 is 21 residues. The germline gives CDR1 SGHTA, CDR2 FQGNSA. The V and J ends lost 4 bases and 1 base, in that order; junction bases with no gene match: 13. The CDR3: CASSSPSGLAGGTQSYNEQFF. The CDR3 coding sequence is TGTGCCAGCAGCTCCCCTTCGGGACTAGCGGGGGGGACTCAATCCTACAATGAGCAGTTCTTC. Based on the CDR3 plus reference TRBV7-2 and TRBJ2-1, the full variable domain is GAGVSQSPSNKVTEKGKDVELRCDPISGHTALYWYRQSLGQGLEFLIYFQGNSAPDKSGLPSDRFSAERTGGSVSTLTIQRTQQEDSAVYLCASSSPSGLAGGTQSYNEQFFGPGTRLTVL.

This clonotype was detected a few times. The rearrangement joins TRBV20-1 to TRBJ2-3; TRBD1 agrees at 8 bases. The ends lost 2 bases at V and 3 bases at J; junction bases unmatched: 10. CDR3 length: 16 residues. CDR1 and CDR2 (germline): DFQATT, SNEGSKA (reference sequence). The CDR3 sequence: CSARPKGQGGTDTQYF. The DNA for the CDR3 is TGCAGTGCTAGACCAAAAGGACAGGGCGGGACAGATACGCAGTATTTT.

This chain joins TRBV5-1 and TRBJ1-4; D possibly corresponds to TRBD1 (5 bases). Germline V gene sequence: CDR1 SGHRS, CDR2 YFSETQ. V was pared by 5 bases and J by 3 bases, with 11 bases between. This CDR3 spans 14 amino acids. CDR3 amino acids: CASSETEANEKLFF. In DNA form, the CDR3 reads TGCGCCAGCAGTGAGACAGAGGCTAATGAAAAACTGTTTTTT.

The J gene is TRBJ1-1, the V gene TRBV11-1; D call uncertain. Trimming left V 6 bases short and J 0 bases short, with 14 bases between. This CDR3 is 15 amino acids long. From germline, CDR1 is SGHAT and CDR2 FQDESV (reference sequence). DNA of the CDR3: TGTGCCAGCAGACTTATTACCGGTTTGAACACTGAAGCTTTCTTT. This encodes CASRLITGLNTEAFF.

There are many counts of this clonotype. The chain has TRBV27 and TRBJ2-5; 9 nucleotides line up with TRBD2. This CDR3 is 15 amino acids long. The J segment lost 4 bases and the V segment lost 4 bases, leaving 7 bases of the junction unmatched. Germline V gene data show CDR1 as MNHEY and CDR2 as SMNVEV (reference sequence). The CDR3, as DNA: TGTGCCAGCAGTTCCTTAGCGGGGGCCGTAGAGACCCAGTACTTC. It encodes CASSSLAGAVETQYF.

At least ten counts were recorded for this clonotype. The DNA of the CDR3 is TGTGCCAGCAGCTTAGAGGGATCGGACTACCGTAGGGATACGCAGTATTTT. The encoded protein is CASSLEGSDYRRDTQYF. J is TRBJ2-3 and V is TRBV7-9; perhaps TRBD2 as D (6 bases). V was shortened by 1 base and J by 6 bases, with 20 bases between the two germline ends. The CDR3 runs to 17 residues. In germline, CDR1 is SEHNR, CDR2 FQNEAQ (reference sequence).

The V and J genes are TRBV4-1 and TRBJ2-7; no reliable D call. Germline loops: CDR1 MGHRA, CDR2 YSYEKL. The ends were cut back, 1 base at V and 4 bases at J, with 11 bases in the middle. The length of the CDR3 is 14 residues. The DNA for the CDR3 is TGCGCCAGCAGCCAAGGCCAAGAACGATACGAGCAGTACTTC. Protein product: CASSQGQERYEQYF.

This clonotype has a handful of counts. The V gene is TRBV20-1, the J gene TRBJ2-3; D gene ambiguous. V was trimmed by 5 bases and J by 6 bases, leaving 12 bases between them. From germline, CDR1 is DFQATT and CDR2 SNEGSKA (reference sequence). The CDR3 totals 12 residues. The CDR3 sequence is CSADGEKDTQYF. In nucleotides, the CDR3 is TGCAGTGCTGACGGCGAAAAGGATACGCAGTATTTT.

In this sample, this clonotype turned up many times. V usage is TRBV5-6 and J usage is TRBJ2-3, with D tentatively TRBD1 (5 bases). Trimming shortened V by 2 bases and J by 2 bases, and 12 bases separated the two germline ends. This CDR3 is built from 15 residues. From germline, CDR1 is SGHDT and CDR2 YYEEEE. This chain's CDR3 is CASSFGAYSTDTQYF. DNA of the CDR3: TGTGCCAGCAGCTTTGGGGCCTACTCCACAGATACGCAGTATTTT.

This rearrangement joins TRBV12-3 or TRBV12-4 to TRBJ1-2, with a possible D match to TRBD1 (6 bases). The CDR3 is 11 residues long. The V gene lost 5 bases and the J gene lost 13 bases, with 14 bases spanning the gap. CDR3 in amino acids: CASSTGQSSTF. As DNA, the CDR3 is TGTGCCAGCAGTACCGGACAGTCTAGCACCTTC.

This clonotype has just a few counts. The chain has TRBV4-3 and TRBJ1-4; no clear D. The V end lost 3 bases, the J end lost 2 bases, and 10 bases lay between the germline ends. The CDR3 runs 15 residues. The germline V gene has CDR1 LGHNA and CDR2 YSLEER. In DNA, the CDR3 is TGCGCCAGCAGCCAGAACAGACATACTAATGAAAAACTGTTTTTT. Translated: CASSQNRHTNEKLFF.

This clonotype was picked up many times. The rearrangement joins TRBV28 to TRBJ2-2; D is tentatively TRBD1 or TRBD2 (5 bases each). Trimming removed 2 bases from V and 4 bases from J, with 14 bases in between. Germline-derived CDR1 and CDR2 are MDHEN and SYDVKM. The CDR3 loop spans 16 amino acids. CDR3 coding DNA: TGTGCCAGCAGTTTAGGGGGAACCGCTTTCACCGGGGAGCTGTTTTTT. It translates to CASSLGGTAFTGELFF.

The CDR3 loop reads CASSPRGGSSGNTIYF. CDR3 in DNA: TGTGCCAGCAGCCCGAGGGGGGGGAGCTCTGGAAACACCATATATTTT. This chain uses TRBV4-2 with TRBJ1-3; tentatively, D is TRBD1 (6 bases). Trimming removed 4 bases at V and 0 bases at J, with 13 bases between. This CDR3 comprises 16 residues. CDR1 and CDR2 from the germline V gene are LGHNA and YNFKEQ.